This T cell receptor (beta chain) was captured by sequencing in a study of CD8 T cells in Susac syndrome. This CDR3 spans 15 amino acids. The germline V and J ends were trimmed by 5 bases and 3 bases, with 17 bases remaining between them. The V gene's germline CDR1 is SEHNR and CDR2 FQNEAQ (reference sequence). With respect to this clonotype: Its antigen is not identified.

RNA amounts of about 0.45 to 1 ug underwent reverse transcription with random hexamers. TCRdb reprocessed the immunoSEQ multiplex PCR reads with MiXCR, giving one entry per CDR3 protein. This sample has some 300,000 distinct CDR3 sequences; around 89% occur once, and the top ten carry 0.18%. Whole-study results and caveats: A relatively small number of individuals underwent TCR sequencing and HLA analysis.

The sequencing sample was made of CD8+ T cells from PBMCs. The clonotype was recovered from a human donor with multiple sclerosis. The chain links TRBV7-9 to TRBJ2-7, with D perhaps TRBD1 or TRBD2 (6 bases each). The CDR3 sequence is CASSHREAVYYEQYF. The CDR3 coding sequence is TGTGCCAGCAGCCACAGGGAGGCGGTGTACTACGAGCAGTACTTC.